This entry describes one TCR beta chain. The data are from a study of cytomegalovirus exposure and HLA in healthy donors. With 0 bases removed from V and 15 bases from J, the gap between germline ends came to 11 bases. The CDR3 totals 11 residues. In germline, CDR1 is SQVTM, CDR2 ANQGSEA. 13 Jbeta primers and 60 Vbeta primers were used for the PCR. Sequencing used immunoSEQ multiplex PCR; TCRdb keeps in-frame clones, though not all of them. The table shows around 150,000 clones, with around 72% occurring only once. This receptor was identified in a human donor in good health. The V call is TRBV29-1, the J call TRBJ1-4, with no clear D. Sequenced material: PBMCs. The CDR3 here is CSVEDFGDVFF. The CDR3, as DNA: TGCAGCGTTGAAGATTTTGGAGATGTGTTTTTT. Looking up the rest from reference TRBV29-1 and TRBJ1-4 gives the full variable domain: SAVISQKPSRDICQRGTSLTIQCQVDSQVTMMFWYRQQPGQSLTLIATANQGSEATYESGFVIDKFPISRPNLTFSTLTVSNMSPEDSSIYLCSVEDFGDVFFGSGTQLSVL.